This TCR beta chain originates from a study of blood T cell repertoires in COVID-19. Whole-study context: Collection of acute and convalescent COVID-19 samples took place in the United States, Italy and Spain. In each case, the material was cDNA or gDNA derived from T cells, B-cell-depleted T cells, or PBMCs.

Per the study methods: It was from reference gene primer amplification that nucleated cell counts were estimated. Some clones are missing from TCRdb's copy, which holds only in-frame ones; the method was immunoSEQ multiplex PCR. The DNA was the basis for D and trimming; V, J and clone size are from that table. The sample shows 180,000 or so clones, around 87% of them seen only once. The source is a man in his forties with active or convalescent COVID-19. Sample: peripheral blood.

The CDR3 DNA reads TGTGCCTGGAGGGACAGGGGAGCTGAAGCTTTCTTT. Translation: CAWRDRGAEAFF. The chain is built from TRBV30 and TRBJ1-1; 9 bases fit TRBD1. The CDR3 contains 12 residues. From germline, CDR1 is GTSNPN and CDR2 SVGIG (reference sequence). The J segment lost 6 bases and the V segment lost 3 bases, leaving 2 bases of the junction unmatched.